Below are 8 T cell receptor beta chains sequenced from a single sample in a study of a mutant IDH1 vaccine in newly diagnosed glioma. The repertoire was sequenced with immunoSEQ multiplex PCR; TCRdb's copy has only in-frame clones and lacks some. The profile shows about 67,000 clones, over 70% of them singletons. Time point given: baseline, week 1 (first vaccination visit). Indicated treatment: pre-vaccination baseline after standard-of-care therapy. This specimen consisted of peripheral blood mononuclear cells (PBMCs), obtained from a glioma patient treated with radiotherapy, temozolomide or both. Receptor source: a woman between 18 and 29 years old with glioma. Some clones in this sample may be carry-over from other donors' samples.

The chain joins TRBV6-5 to TRBJ1-1; D is unresolved. V lost 0 bases, J lost 7 bases, and 12 bases lay in between. The CDR3 covers 14 residues. Germline lookup yields CDR1 MNHEY and CDR2 SVGAGI. DNA of the CDR3: TGTGCCAGCAGTTACTCCTTGGGATTGGGTGAAGCTTTCTTT. Protein sequence: CASSYSLGLGEAFF.

The chain recombines TRBV2 with TRBJ1-2; D is possibly TRBD1 (5 bases). The CDR3 runs 14 residues. The germline V gene encodes CDR1 SNHLY and CDR2 FYNNEI. Trimming shortened V by 9 bases and J by 6 bases, and 20 bases separated the two germline ends. In nucleotides, the CDR3 is TGTGCCAGTTGTGTTATGCCGGGGGTGAATGGCTACACCTTC. Protein: CASCVMPGVNGYTF.

This chain joins TRBV2 and TRBJ2-7; 7 positions agree with TRBD2. V was pared by 3 bases and J by 4 bases, with 6 bases of the junction left unmatched. The CDR3 length is 14 residues. Per germline, CDR1 SNHLY and CDR2 FYNNEI. In DNA, the CDR3 is TGTGCCAGCAGTGAGGGGGGGTATATATACGAGCAGTACTTC. It is translated as CASSEGGYIYEQYF.

J is TRBJ1-2 and V is TRBV4-3, with TRBD1 matching 8 bases. Losses at the gene ends were 1 base for V and 7 bases for J; bases not matched to a gene: 5. The CDR3 runs to 14 residues. Germline V CDR1 and CDR2: LGHNA, YSLEER. The CDR3 region has the DNA TGCGCCAGCAGCCAAGGACAGGGGACGGGTGGCTACACCTTC. It encodes CASSQGQGTGGYTF.

The rearrangement joins TRBV14 to TRBJ2-7, with D unclear. The CDR3 extends over 11 amino acids. Germline CDR1 SGHDN, CDR2 FVKESK. Between the trimmed V and J ends, which lost 1 base and 8 bases, there was a span of 6 bases. The CDR3 DNA reads as TGTGCCAGCAGCCAAGGCTTAAAGCAGTACTTC. Encoded protein: CASSQGLKQYF.

The rearrangement joins TRBV19 to TRBJ1-5; a possible D gene is TRBD1 (5 bases). This CDR3 is built from 16 residues. Germline V gene data show CDR1 as LNHDA and CDR2 as SQIVND (reference sequence). Between the trimmed V and J ends, which lost 7 bases and 3 bases, there was a span of 19 bases. The CDR3: CASKGRGTGPNQPQHF. CDR3 sequence (DNA): TGTGCCAGTAAGGGAAGGGGTACGGGTCCCAATCAGCCCCAGCATTTT. The full variable domain, completed using reference TRBV19 and TRBJ1-5, is DGGITQSPKYLFRKEGQNVTLSCEQNLNHDAMYWYRQDPGQGLRLIYYSQIVNDFQKGDIAEGYSVSREKKESFPLTVTSAQKNPTAFYLCASKGRGTGPNQPQHFGDGTRLSIL.

The chain recombines TRBV23-1 with TRBJ1-4; 7 bases fit TRBD1. TRBV23-1 is assigned to the ORF class and has an uncertain function. The CDR3 has 12 residues. V shed 8 bases and J 7 bases; nucleotides not matched to a gene: 4. The CDR3: CASGGTVEKLFF. In DNA, the CDR3 is TGCGCCAGCGGGGGGACAGTTGAAAAACTGTTTTTT.

The V gene is TRBV29-1, the J gene TRBJ2-1; TRBD2 aligns across 12 bases. This CDR3 spans 14 amino acids. Germline V gives CDR1 SQVTM, CDR2 ANQGSEA. V trimming: 4 bases; J trimming: 9 bases; junction bases outside the gene matches: 7. CDR3 in amino acids: CSVVPSGRVTEQFF. The CDR3 DNA sequence: TGCAGCGTTGTGCCTAGCGGGAGGGTCACTGAGCAGTTCTTC.